This T cell receptor beta chain was sequenced in a study of blood T cells in healthy people across ages. Notes on the study in general: There was a strong correlation between TCR beta diversity and naive T cell percentage.

The CDR3 is made up of 12 amino acids. Trimming took off 5 bases at V and 6 bases at J, with 7 bases between the two ends. CDR1 is SEHNR, CDR2 FQNEAQ, per germline (reference sequence). Remarks on this clonotype: No antigen is known for it.

A second about 6 to 11 cycle PCR used barcoded and J-beta primers. MiXCR, run by TCRdb on the 5' RACE reads, gives a single entry per CDR3 protein. In the table there are hundreds of thousands of distinct CDR3 sequences, 25% to 30% of which are singletons. The same data also contributed to another study, on T cells of mothers and their children. That report adds: A second PCR was performed with the M1S primer. This primer added sample barcodes and 2-4 random nucleotides. Maternal samples each gave over 9 million TCR beta CDR3 reads, and child samples approximately 3 million each.

The clonotype was recovered from a boy aged 10-17 years in good health. Sequencing was done on a sample of blood. The chain employs TRBV7-9 and TRBJ2-2; D is unresolved. The DNA of the CDR3 is TGTGCCAGCAGCAATCGTCCCGGGGAGCTGTTTTTT. This codes for CASSNRPGELFF.